The 10 T cell receptor beta chains listed next were all sequenced from one sample in a study of T cell responses to AZD1222 COVID-19 vaccine. Clones were read by immunoSEQ multiplex PCR, and TCRdb kept only the in-frame ones, dropping some. The sample has roughly 170,000 clones, about 85% seen once; the top ten hold 2.5% to 3%. This specimen was peripheral blood, taken on day 0 of AZD1222 vaccination. The receptors here all came from an adult in good health.

The chain recombines TRBV4-1 with TRBJ2-1, with TRBD2 matching 12 bases. The V and J ends lost 1 base and 9 bases, in that order; junction bases with no gene match: 13. CDR1 is MGHRA, CDR2 YSYEKL, per germline. The CDR3 sequence is 18 residues long. CDR3 DNA: TGCGCCAGCAGCCAAGTTGCGACTAGCGGGAGTCGTGATTGTGAGCAGTTCTTC. Protein sequence: CASSQVATSGSRDCEQFF.

The chain joins TRBV27 to TRBJ1-2, with D tentatively TRBD1 (5 bases). The CDR3 has 14 residues. CDR1 is MNHEY and CDR2 is SMNVEV in the germline V gene (reference sequence). The germline V and J ends were trimmed by 5 bases and 3 bases, with 13 bases remaining between them. The chain's CDR3 is CASSGDSFYYGYTF. For the CDR3, the DNA is TGTGCCAGCAGTGGGGACTCTTTTTACTATGGCTACACCTTC.

This clone was picked up one time. The rearrangement joins TRBV19 to TRBJ2-5; 7 positions match TRBD1. Germline values: CDR1 LNHDA, CDR2 SQIVND (reference sequence). The CDR3 has 13 residues. Unmatched junction bases numbered 10, after V lost 10 bases and J lost 5 bases. CDR3 sequence reads: CATRTGASETQYF. CDR3 DNA: TGTGCCACCCGGACAGGAGCCTCGGAGACCCAGTACTTC.

This sequence joins TRBV3-1 (or the pseudogene TRBV3-2) and TRBJ1-5, with D perhaps TRBD1 (5 bases). This CDR3 spans 13 amino acids. The V end lost 2 bases, the J end lost 7 bases, and 9 bases lay between the germline ends. Germline CDR1 reads LGHDT; CDR2 reads YNNKEL (reference sequence). The DNA of the CDR3 is TGTGCCAGCAGCCAACAGGGTGGCCAGCCCCAGCATTTT. Its translation: CASSQQGGQPQHF.

This clone was counted a few times. V usage is TRBV3-1 (or the pseudogene TRBV3-2) and J usage is TRBJ1-4; D not resolved. Trimming left V 0 bases short and J 4 bases short, with 9 bases between. CDR1 LGHDT and CDR2 YNNKEL come from the germline V gene (reference sequence). This CDR3 spans 15 amino acids. CDR3 in amino acids: CASSQDWGNNEKLFF. The CDR3 DNA follows: TGTGCCAGCAGCCAAGACTGGGGTAATAATGAAAAACTGTTTTTT.

V is TRBV6-5 and J is TRBJ1-6, with TRBD1 as a possible D gene (5 bases). The V gene lost 0 bases and the J gene lost 6 bases, with 12 bases spanning the gap. There are 16 residues in the CDR3. From germline, CDR1 is MNHEY and CDR2 SVGAGI. The CDR3 nucleotides read TGTGCCAGCAGTTACTCGGAAGGACAATCTAATTCACCCCTCCACTTT. Translating gives CASSYSEGQSNSPLHF.

This clone was counted once. The V gene is TRBV27, the J gene TRBJ1-5; D might be TRBD1 (6 bases). There are 12 residues in the CDR3. V shed 6 bases and J shed 15 bases, with 18 bases lying between them. Germline lookup yields CDR1 MNHEY and CDR2 SMNVEV (reference sequence). The CDR3 nucleotides read TGTGCCAGCAGCTTAACGGGGGGCTCCTGGCATTTT. This codes for CASSLTGGSWHF.

This rearrangement joins TRBV28 to TRBJ1-6; TRBD1 aligns across 7 bases. This CDR3 is built from 17 residues. V gave up 4 bases and J gave up 3 bases; unmatched junction bases: 9. CDR1 is MDHEN, CDR2 SYDVKM, per germline. The CDR3 DNA is TGTGCCAGCAGTTCCCCGACAGGGACAAGCTATAATTCACCCCTCCACTTT. It is translated as CASSSPTGTSYNSPLHF.

The chain links TRBV7-2 to TRBJ1-5, with 9 bases lining up with TRBD1. V lost 4 bases and J lost 6; bases outside the gene matches: 10. CDR1 SGHTA and CDR2 FQGNSA come from the germline V gene. The CDR3 loop spans 16 amino acids. This chain's CDR3 is CASSSLTGGIGQPQHF. The CDR3 DNA sequence: TGTGCCAGCAGCTCCTTGACAGGGGGGATTGGTCAGCCCCAGCATTTT.

Turning to this clone: Without the conserved terminal phenylalanine or tryptophan, this CDR3 likely stems from a read error. It is unclear where the CDR3 begins or ends on the DNA, so no DNA is shown, and the CDR3 is as TCRdb lists it. The chain links TRBV3-1 (or the pseudogene TRBV3-2) to TRBJ2-7. In germline, CDR1 is LGHDT, CDR2 YNNKEL (reference sequence). The CDR3 extends over 13 residues, inclusive of both ends. CDR3 sequence: CASSPTAGTHTSL.